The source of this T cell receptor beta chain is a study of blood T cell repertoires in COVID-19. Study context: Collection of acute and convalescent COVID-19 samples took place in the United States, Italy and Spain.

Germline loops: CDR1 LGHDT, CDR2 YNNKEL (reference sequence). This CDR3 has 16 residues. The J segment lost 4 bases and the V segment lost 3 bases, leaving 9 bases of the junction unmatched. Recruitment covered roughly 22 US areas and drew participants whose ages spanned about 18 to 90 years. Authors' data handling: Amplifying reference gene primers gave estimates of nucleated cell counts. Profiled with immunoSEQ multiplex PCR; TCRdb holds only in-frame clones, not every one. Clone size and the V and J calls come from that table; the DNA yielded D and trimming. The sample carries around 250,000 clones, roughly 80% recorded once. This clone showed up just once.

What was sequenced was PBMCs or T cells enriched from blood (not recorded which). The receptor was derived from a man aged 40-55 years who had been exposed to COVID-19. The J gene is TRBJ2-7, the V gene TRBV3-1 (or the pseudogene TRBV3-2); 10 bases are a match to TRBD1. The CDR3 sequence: CASSHSFRTGGYEQYF. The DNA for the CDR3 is TGTGCCAGCAGCCATTCATTTCGGACAGGGGGGTACGAGCAGTACTTC.